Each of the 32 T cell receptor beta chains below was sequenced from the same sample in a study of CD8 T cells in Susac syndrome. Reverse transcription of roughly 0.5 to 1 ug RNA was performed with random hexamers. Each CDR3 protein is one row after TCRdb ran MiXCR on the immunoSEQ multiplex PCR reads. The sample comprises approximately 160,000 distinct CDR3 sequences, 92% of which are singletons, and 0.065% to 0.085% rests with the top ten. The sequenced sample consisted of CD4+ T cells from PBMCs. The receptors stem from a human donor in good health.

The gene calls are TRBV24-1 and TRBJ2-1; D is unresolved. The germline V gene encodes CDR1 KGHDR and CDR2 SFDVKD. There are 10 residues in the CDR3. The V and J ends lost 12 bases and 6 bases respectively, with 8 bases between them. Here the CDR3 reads CASPTNEQFF. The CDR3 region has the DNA TGTGCCTCCCCGACCAATGAGCAGTTCTTC.

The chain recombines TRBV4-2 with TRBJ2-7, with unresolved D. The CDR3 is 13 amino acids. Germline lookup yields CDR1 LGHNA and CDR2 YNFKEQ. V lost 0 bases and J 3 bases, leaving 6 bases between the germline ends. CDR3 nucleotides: TGTGCCAGCAGCCAAGAGGGTTACTACGAGCAGTACTTC. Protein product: CASSQEGYYEQYF.

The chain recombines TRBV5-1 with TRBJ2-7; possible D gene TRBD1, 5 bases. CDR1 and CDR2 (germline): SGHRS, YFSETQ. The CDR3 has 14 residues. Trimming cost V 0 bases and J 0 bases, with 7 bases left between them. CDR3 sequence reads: CASSLAGYSYEQYF. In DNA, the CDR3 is TGCGCCAGCAGCTTGGCAGGGTACTCCTACGAGCAGTACTTC.

CDR3 in amino acids: CASSLGTRANEQFF. As DNA, the CDR3 is TGTGCCAGCAGCTTGGGAACGCGGGCCAATGAGCAGTTCTTC. The J gene is TRBJ2-1, the V gene TRBV5-4, with D possibly being TRBD2 (5 bases). Germline V lookup: CDR1 SGHNT, CDR2 YYREEE (reference sequence). The CDR3 consists of 14 residues. The V end lost 0 bases, the J end lost 6 bases, and 10 bases lay between the germline ends.

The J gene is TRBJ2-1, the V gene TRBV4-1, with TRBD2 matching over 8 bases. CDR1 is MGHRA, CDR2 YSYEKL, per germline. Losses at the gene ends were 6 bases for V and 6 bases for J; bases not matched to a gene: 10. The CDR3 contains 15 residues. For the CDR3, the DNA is TGCGCCAGCAGTAAAGCGGGAGCTCCCGGCAATGAGCAGTTCTTC. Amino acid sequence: CASSKAGAPGNEQFF.

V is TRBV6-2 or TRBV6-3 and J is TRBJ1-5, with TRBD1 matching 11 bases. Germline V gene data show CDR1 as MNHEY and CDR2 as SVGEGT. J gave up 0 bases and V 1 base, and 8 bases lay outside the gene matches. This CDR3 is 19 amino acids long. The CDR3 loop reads CASSYFFGTGGVSNQPQHF. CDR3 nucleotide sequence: TGTGCCAGCAGTTACTTCTTCGGGACAGGGGGTGTTAGCAATCAGCCCCAGCATTTT.

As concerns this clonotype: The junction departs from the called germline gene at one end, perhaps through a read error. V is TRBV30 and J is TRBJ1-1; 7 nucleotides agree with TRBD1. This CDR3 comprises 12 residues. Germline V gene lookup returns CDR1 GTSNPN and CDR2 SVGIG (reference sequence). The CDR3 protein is CAWSDRGTKAFF. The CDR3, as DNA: TGTGCCTGGAGTGACAGGGGCACTAAAGCTTTCTTT. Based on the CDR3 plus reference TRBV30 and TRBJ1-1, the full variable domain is SQTIHQWPATLVQPVGSPLSLECTVEGTSNPNLYWYRQAAGRGLQLLFYSVGIGQISSEVPQNLSASRPQDRQFILSSKKLLLSDSGFYLCAWSDRGTKAFFGQGTRLTVV.

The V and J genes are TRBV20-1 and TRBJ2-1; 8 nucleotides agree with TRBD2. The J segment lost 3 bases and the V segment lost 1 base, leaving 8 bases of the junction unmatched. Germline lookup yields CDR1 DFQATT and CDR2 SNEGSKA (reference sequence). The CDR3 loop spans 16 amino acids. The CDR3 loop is CSARASHAGGYNEQFF. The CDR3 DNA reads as TGCAGTGCTAGAGCCTCACACGCGGGAGGCTACAATGAGCAGTTCTTC.

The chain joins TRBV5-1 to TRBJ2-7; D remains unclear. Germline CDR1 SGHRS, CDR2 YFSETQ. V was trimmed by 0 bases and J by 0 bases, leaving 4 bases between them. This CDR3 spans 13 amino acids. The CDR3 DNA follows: TGCGCCAGCAGCTTGGTAGCCTCCTACGAGCAGTACTTC. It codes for CASSLVASYEQYF.

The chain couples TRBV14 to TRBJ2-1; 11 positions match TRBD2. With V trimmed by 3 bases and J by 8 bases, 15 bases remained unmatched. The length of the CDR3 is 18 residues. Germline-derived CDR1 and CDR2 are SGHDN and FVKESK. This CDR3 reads CASSHGGLAGGLGDEQFF. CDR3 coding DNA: TGTGCCAGCAGCCATGGGGGTCTAGCGGGGGGTCTCGGCGATGAGCAGTTCTTC.

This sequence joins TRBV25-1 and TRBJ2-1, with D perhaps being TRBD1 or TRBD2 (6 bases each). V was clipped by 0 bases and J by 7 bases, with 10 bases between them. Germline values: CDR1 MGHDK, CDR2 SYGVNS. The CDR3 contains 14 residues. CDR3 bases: TGTGCCAGCAGTGAATACCAGGGGAGGAATGAGCAGTTCTTC. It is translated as CASSEYQGRNEQFF.

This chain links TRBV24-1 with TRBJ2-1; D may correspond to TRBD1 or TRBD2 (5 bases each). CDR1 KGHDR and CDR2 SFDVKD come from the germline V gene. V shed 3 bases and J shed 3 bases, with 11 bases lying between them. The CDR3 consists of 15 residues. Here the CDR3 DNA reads TGTGCCACCAGTGATCTGGGGGAGCACTACAATGAGCAGTTCTTC. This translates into CATSDLGEHYNEQFF.

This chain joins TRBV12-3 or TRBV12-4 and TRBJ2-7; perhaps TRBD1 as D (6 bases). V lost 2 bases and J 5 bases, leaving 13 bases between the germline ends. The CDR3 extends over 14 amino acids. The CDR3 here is CASSLNRVENEQYF. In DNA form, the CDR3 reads TGTGCCAGCAGTTTAAACAGGGTGGAGAACGAGCAGTACTTC.

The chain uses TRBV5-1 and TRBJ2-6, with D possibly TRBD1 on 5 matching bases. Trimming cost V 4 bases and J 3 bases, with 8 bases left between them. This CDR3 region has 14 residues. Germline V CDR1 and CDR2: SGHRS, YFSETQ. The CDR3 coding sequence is TGCGCCAGCAGCCCGCAGGGTGGGGCCAACGTCCTGACTTTC. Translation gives CASSPQGGANVLTF.

CDR3 bases: TGTGCCAGCAGTTCCGGGACAGCTCTCTACGAGCAGTACTTC. It codes for CASSSGTALYEQYF. The V call is TRBV7-2, the J call TRBJ2-7; 7 nucleotides match TRBD1. This CDR3 has 14 amino acids. Germline V CDR1 and CDR2: SGHTA, FQGNSA. V gave up 6 bases and J gave up 3 bases; unmatched junction bases: 8. The complete variable domain, with remaining parts taken from reference TRBV7-2 and TRBJ2-7, reads GAGVSQSPSNKVTEKGKDVELRCDPISGHTALYWYRQSLGQGLEFLIYFQGNSAPDKSGLPSDRFSAERTGGSVSTLTIQRTQQEDSAVYLCASSSGTALYEQYFGPGTRLTVT.

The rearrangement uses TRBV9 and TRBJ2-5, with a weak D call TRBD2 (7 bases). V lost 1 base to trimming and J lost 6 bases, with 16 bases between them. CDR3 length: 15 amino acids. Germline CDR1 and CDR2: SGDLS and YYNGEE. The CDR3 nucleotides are TGTGCCAGCAGCGTAACGTCGGGGGGCGAGAAGACCCAGTACTTC. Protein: CASSVTSGGEKTQYF.

The CDR3 sequence: CASSRQGLNYGYTF. Written as DNA, the CDR3 is TGTGCCAGCAGTAGACAGGGTTTAAACTATGGCTACACCTTC. The V and J genes are TRBV9 and TRBJ1-2; 7 nucleotides agree with TRBD1. The CDR3 extends over 14 amino acids. Trimming removed 5 bases from V and 2 bases from J; junction bases left unmatched: 6. Germline CDR1 SGDLS, CDR2 YYNGEE. The full variable domain, with the rest looked up from reference TRBV9 and TRBJ1-2, is DSGVTQTPKHLITATGQRVTLRCSPRSGDLSVYWYQQSLDQGLQFLIQYYNGEERAKGNILERFSAQQFPDLHSELNLSSLELGDSALYFCASSRQGLNYGYTFGSGTRLTVV.

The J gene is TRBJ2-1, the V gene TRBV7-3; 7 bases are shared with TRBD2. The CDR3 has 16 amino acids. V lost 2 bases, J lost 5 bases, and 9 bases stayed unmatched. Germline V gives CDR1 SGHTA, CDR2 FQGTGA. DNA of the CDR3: TGTGCCAGCAGCTTATGGGCTGACGGGGGGAACAATGAGCAGTTCTTC. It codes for CASSLWADGGNNEQFF.

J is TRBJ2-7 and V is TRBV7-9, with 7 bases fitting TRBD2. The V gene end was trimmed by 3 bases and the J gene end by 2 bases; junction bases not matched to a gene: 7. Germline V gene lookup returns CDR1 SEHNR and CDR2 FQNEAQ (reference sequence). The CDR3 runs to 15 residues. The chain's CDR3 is CASSLGGSLAYEQYF. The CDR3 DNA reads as TGTGCCAGCAGCTTGGGCGGGAGCCTCGCCTACGAGCAGTACTTC.

The CDR3 region has the DNA TGTGCCAGTAGTGGAAGTCTTCATTATGGCTACACCTTC. Its translation is CASSGSLHYGYTF. The chain combines TRBV19 with TRBJ1-2; no firm D call. Germline CDR1 is LNHDA and CDR2 is SQIVND (reference sequence). Trimming took 5 bases from V and 5 from J, leaving 12 bases between them. There are 13 residues in the CDR3.

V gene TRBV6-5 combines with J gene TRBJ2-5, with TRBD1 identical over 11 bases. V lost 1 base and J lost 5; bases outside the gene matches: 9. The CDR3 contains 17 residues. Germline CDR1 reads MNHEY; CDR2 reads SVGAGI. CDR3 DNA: TGTGCCAGCAGTTACTACACCGGGACAGGGGGGAGGGAGACCCAGTACTTC. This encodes CASSYYTGTGGRETQYF.

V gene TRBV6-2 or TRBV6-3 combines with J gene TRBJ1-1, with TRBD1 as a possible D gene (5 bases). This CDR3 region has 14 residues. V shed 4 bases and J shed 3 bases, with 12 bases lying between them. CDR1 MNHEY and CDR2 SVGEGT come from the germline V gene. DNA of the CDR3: TGTGCCAGCAGTTTGAGGGGTGTTGACACTGAAGCTTTCTTT. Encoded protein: CASSLRGVDTEAFF.

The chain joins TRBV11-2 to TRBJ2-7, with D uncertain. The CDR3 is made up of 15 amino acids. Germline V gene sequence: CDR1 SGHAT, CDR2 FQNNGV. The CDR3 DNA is TGTGCTTGGCGGCAGAAATACGTAGGGATCCACGAGCAGTACTTC. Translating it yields CAWRQKYVGIHEQYF.

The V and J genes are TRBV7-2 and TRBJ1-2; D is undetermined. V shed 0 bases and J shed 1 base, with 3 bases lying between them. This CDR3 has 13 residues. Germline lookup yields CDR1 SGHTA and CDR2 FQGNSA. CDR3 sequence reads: CASSLAINYGYTF. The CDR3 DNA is TGTGCCAGCAGCTTAGCCATTAACTATGGCTACACCTTC.

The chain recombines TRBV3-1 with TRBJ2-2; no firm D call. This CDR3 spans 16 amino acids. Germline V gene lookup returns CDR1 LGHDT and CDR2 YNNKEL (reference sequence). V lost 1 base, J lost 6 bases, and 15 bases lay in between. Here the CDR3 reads CASSQGFGRAAGELFF. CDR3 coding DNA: TGTGCCAGCAGCCAAGGGTTTGGTAGGGCGGCCGGGGAGCTGTTTTTT. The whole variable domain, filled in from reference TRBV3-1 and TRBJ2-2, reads DTAVSQTPKYLVTQMGNDKSIKCEQNLGHDTMYWYKQDSKKFLKIMFSYNNKELIINETVPNRFSPKSPDKAHLNLHINSLELGDSAVYFCASSQGFGRAAGELFFGEGSRLTVL.

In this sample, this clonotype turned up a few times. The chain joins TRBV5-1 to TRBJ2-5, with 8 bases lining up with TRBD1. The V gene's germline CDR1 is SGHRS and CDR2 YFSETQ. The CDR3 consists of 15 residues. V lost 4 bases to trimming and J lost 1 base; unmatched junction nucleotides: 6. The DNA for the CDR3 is TGCGCCAGCAGCACCAGGACAGGGCGCCAAGAGACCCAGTACTTC. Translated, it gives CASSTRTGRQETQYF.

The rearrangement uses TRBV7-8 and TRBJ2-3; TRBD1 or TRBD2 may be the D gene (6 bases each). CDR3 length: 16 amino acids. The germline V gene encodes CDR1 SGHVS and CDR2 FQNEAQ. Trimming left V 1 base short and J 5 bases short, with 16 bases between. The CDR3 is CASSLEPGGRGDTQYF. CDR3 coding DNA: TGTGCCAGCAGCTTAGAACCCGGGGGCCGGGGAGATACGCAGTATTTT.

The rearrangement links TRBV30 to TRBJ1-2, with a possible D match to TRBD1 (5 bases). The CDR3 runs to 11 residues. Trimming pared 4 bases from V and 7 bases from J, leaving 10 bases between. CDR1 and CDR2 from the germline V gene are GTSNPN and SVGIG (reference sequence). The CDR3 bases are TGTGCCTGGACCCGGGGGGGTGGCTACACCTTC. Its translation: CAWTRGGGYTF.

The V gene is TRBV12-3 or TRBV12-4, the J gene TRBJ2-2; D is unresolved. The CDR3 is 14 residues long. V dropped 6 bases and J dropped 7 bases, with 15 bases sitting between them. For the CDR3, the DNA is TGTGCCAGCAGCCCGACCGGTAACCACGGGGAGCTGTTTTTT. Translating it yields CASSPTGNHGELFF.

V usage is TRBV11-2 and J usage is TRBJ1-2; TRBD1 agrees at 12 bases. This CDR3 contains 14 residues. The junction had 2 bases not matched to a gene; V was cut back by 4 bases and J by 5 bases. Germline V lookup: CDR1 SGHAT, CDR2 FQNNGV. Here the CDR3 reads CASSWDRGPYGYTF. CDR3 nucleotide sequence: TGTGCCAGCAGCTGGGACAGGGGGCCGTATGGCTACACCTTC.

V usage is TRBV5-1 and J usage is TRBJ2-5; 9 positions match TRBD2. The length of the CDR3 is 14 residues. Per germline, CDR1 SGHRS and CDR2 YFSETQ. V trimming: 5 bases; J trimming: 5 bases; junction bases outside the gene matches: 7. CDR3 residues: CASRIAGERETQYF. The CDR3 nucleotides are TGCGCCAGCAGAATAGCGGGAGAACGGGAGACCCAGTACTTC.

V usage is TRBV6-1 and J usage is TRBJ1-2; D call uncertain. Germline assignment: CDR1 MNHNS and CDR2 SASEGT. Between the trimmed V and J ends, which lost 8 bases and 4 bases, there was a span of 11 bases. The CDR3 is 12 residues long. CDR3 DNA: TGTGCCAGCCGGCGAGTTCCCTATGGCTACACCTTC. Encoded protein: CASRRVPYGYTF.